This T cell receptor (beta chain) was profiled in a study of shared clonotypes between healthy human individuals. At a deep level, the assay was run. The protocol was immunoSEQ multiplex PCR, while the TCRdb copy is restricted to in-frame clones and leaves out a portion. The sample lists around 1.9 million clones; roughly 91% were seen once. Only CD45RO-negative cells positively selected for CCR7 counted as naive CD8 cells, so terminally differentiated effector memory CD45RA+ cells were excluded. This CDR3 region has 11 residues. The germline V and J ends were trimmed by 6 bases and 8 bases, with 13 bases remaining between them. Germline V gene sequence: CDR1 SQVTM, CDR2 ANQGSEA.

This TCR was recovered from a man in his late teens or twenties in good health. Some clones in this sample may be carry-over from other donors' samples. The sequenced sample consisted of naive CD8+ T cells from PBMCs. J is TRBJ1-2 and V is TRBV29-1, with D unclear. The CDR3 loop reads CSVDPALGYTF. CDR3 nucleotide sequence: TGCAGCGTAGACCCGGCCTTGGGCTACACCTTC.